This T cell receptor beta chain was sequenced for a study of shared clonotypes between healthy human individuals. Overall study context: The cohort had two women and three men, ages 18 to 49.

Trimming took 5 bases from V and 1 from J; bases not matched to a gene: 3. The CDR3 is made up of 14 amino acids. Germline V gene lookup returns CDR1 SGHTA and CDR2 FQGNSA. The split of CD4+ cells yielded CD45RA+ naive and CD45RA-negative memory subsets. The table came from immunoSEQ multiplex PCR; TCRdb's copy has only in-frame clones and leaves some out. Here the sample spans about 2.4 million clones, roughly 92% being singletons. Comment on this clone: Antigen: not known.

Study findings and constraints: Sequencing depth was expected to affect clonotype sharing among donors.

The clonotype originates from a man aged 18 to 30 in good health. What was sequenced was naive CD4+ T cells sorted from blood. Subset noted: CD45RA+ positively selected. The gene calls are TRBV7-2 and TRBJ2-3, with TRBD1 matching 7 bases. The CDR3 protein is CASSAGGGTDTQYF. The DNA of the CDR3 is TGTGCCAGCAGCGCAGGGGGAGGCACAGATACGCAGTATTTT.